This T cell receptor (beta chain) appears in the sequencing data of a study of T cell repertoires in cytomegalovirus infection. Study-level results: Identification of carriers of CMV plus the relevant HLA was achieved through cumulative public TCR beta family frequency. Ex vivo responses were dominated by HLA-C-restricted CMV-specific TCR beta clonotypes.

This clonotype was observed many times. Its antigen is not known. This CDR3 spans 14 amino acids. Looked up from germline, CDR1 is MNHEY and CDR2 is SVGEGT. V dropped 7 bases and J dropped 4; count of bases not matched to a gene: 8. TCRdb called the reads again in MiXCR, with one record for every CDR3 protein. The sample contains 250,000 to 300,000 distinct CDR3 sequences, approximately 8.3% of which appear only once. The sample consisted of PBMCs. This sequence joins TRBV6-2 or TRBV6-3 and TRBJ1-1, with 8 bases matching TRBD1. This clonotype was sampled from a human donor in good health (CMV status not recorded). Some clones in this sample may be carry-over from other donors' samples. The CDR3, as DNA: TGTGCCAGCATCCGGACAGACAGGGGCACTGAAGCTTTCTTT. Protein product: CASIRTDRGTEAFF.